This T cell receptor (beta chain) was found in a study of PD-1 blockade in classical Hodgkin lymphoma. Notes on the study in general: Complete responders had baseline diversity similar to newly diagnosed patients. Individuals who commenced nivolumab within less than 1 year of ASCT were excluded.

On this clone: Antigen specificity is unknown.

Following autologous stem cell transplantation, relapse occurred in every patient, and exposure to brentuximab vedotin varied. V shed 4 bases, J shed 4 bases, and the junction held 9 bases outside the gene matches. CDR3 length: 15 amino acids. From germline, CDR1 is MNHEY and CDR2 SMNVEV (reference sequence). The data were produced by immunoSEQ multiplex PCR, yet TCRdb's version contains in-frame clones alone and is incomplete. The sample yields some 93,000 clones, 92% seen once. This material consisted of peripheral blood mononuclear cells (PBMCs), taken at baseline. The rearrangement joins TRBV27 to TRBJ2-7; 8 bases fit TRBD1. The sequence was obtained from a human donor with classical Hodgkin lymphoma. This CDR3 reads CASSSWTGLLYEQYF. CDR3 sequence (DNA): TGTGCCAGCAGTTCCTGGACAGGGTTGTTGTACGAGCAGTACTTC.